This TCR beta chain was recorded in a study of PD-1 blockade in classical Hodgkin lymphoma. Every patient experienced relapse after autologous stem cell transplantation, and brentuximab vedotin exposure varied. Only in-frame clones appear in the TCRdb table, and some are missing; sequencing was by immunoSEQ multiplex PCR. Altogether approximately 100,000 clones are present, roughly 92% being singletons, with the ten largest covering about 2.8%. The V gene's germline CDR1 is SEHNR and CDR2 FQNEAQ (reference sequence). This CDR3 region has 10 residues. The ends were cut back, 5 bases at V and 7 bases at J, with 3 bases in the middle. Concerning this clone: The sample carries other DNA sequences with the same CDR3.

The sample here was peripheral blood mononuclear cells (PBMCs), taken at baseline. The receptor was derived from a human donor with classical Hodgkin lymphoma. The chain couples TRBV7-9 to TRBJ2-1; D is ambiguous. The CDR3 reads CASSRNEQFF. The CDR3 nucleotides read TGTGCCAGCAGCCGTAATGAGCAGTTCTTC. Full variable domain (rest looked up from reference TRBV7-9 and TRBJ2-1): DTGVSQNPRHKITKRGQNVTFRCDPISEHNRLYWYRQTLGQGPEFLTYFQNEAQLEKSRLLSDRFSAERPKGSFSTLEIQRTEQGDSAMYLCASSRNEQFFGPGTRLTVL.